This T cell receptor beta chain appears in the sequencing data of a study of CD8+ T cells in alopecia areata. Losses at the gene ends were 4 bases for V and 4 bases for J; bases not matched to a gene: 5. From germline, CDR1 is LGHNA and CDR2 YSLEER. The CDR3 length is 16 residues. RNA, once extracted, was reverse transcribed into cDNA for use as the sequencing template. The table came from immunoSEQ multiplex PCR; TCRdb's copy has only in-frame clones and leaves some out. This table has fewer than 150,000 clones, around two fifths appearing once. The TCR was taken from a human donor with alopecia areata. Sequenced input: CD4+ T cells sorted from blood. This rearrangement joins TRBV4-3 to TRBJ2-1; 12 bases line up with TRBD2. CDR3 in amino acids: CASSPRTSGAYNEQFF. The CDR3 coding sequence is TGCGCCAGCAGCCCCCGGACTAGCGGGGCTTACAATGAGCAGTTCTTC.